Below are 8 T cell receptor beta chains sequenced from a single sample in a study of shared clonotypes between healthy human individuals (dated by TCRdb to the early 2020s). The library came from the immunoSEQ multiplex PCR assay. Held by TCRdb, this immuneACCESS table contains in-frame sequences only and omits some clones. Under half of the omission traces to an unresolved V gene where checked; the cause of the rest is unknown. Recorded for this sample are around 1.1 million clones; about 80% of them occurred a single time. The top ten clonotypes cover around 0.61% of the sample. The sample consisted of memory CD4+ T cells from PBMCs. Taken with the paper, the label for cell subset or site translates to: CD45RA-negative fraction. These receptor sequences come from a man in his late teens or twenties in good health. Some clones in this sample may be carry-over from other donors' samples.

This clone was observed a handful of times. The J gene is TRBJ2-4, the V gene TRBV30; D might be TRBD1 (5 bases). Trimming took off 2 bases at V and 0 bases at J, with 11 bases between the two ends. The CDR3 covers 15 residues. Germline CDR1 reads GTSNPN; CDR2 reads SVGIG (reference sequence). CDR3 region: CAWSQGTLAKNIQYF. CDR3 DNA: TGTGCCTGGAGTCAGGGAACCTTAGCCAAAAACATTCAGTACTTC.

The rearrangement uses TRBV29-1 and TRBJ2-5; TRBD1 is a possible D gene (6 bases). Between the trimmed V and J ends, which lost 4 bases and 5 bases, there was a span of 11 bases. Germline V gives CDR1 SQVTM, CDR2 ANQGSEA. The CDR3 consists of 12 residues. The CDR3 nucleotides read TGCAGCGTTGCATCAGGGGCCGAGACCCAGTACTTC. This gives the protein CSVASGAETQYF.

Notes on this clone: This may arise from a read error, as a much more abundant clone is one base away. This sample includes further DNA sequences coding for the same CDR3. CDR3 sequence (DNA): TGCGCCAGCAGCTTAGGGCAGTACGAGCAGTACTTC. Its translation: CASSLGQYEQYF. V is TRBV5-1 and J is TRBJ2-7; D remains ambiguous. This CDR3 contains 12 residues. CDR1 SGHRS and CDR2 YFSETQ come from the germline V gene. Trimming removed 2 bases from V and 4 bases from J, with 7 bases in between.

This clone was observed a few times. In nucleotides, the CDR3 is TGTGCCAGTAGTATAGCCGGGACAGTACTTGGGCTGTTTTTT. This encodes CASSIAGTVLGLFF. This rearrangement joins TRBV19 to TRBJ2-2; 7 nucleotides agree with TRBD1. The trim removed 1 base at V and 13 bases at J, leaving 9 bases unmatched. Germline CDR1 is LNHDA and CDR2 is SQIVND (reference sequence). This CDR3 is built from 14 residues.

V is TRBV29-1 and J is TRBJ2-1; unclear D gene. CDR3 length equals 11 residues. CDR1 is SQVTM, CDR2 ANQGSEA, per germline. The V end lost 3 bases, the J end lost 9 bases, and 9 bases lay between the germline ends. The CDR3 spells CSVDLVGEQFF. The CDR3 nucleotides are TGCAGCGTTGACCTAGTGGGTGAGCAGTTCTTC.

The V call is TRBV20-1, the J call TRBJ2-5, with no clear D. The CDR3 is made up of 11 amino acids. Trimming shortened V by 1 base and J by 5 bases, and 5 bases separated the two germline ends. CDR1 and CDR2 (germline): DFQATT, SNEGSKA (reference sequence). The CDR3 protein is CSARVFETQYF. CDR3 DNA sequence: TGCAGTGCTAGAGTCTTTGAGACCCAGTACTTC.

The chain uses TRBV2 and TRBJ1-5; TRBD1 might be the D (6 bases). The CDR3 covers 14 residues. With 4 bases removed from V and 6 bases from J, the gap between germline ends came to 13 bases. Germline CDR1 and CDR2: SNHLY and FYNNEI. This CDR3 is CASSVTGRGQPQHF. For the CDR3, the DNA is TGTGCCAGCAGTGTTACAGGGAGAGGTCAGCCCCAGCATTTT.

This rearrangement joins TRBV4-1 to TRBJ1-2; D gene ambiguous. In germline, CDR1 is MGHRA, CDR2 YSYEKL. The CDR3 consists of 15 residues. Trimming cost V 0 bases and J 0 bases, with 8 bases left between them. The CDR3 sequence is CASSQDWPANYGYTF. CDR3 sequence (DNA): TGCGCCAGCAGCCAAGACTGGCCAGCTAACTATGGCTACACCTTC.